This note documents a single TCR beta chain sequence. The target antigen is unknown. The method was immunoSEQ multiplex PCR; TCRdb's version includes in-frame clones alone and lacks a portion of them. The sample records about 64,000 clones, 90% to 95% being singletons. This sample was included in a study of T cell responses to AZD1222 COVID-19 vaccine. The study, taken as a whole, reports: Only a handful of AZD1222 recipients were seropositive at baseline.

The CDR3 contains 14 residues. V dropped 1 base and J dropped 2; count of bases not matched to a gene: 2. The germline V gene has CDR1 LNHDA and CDR2 SQIVND (reference sequence). The source material was peripheral blood, sampled 28 days after the second dose of the MenACWY control vaccine. The sequence came from an adult who received the MenACWY meningococcal vaccine as a control. V gene TRBV19 combines with J gene TRBJ2-7; 7 bases are shared with TRBD1. CDR3 protein: CASSIGQGTYEQYF. The CDR3 coding sequence is TGTGCCAGTAGTATAGGACAGGGCACCTACGAGCAGTACTTC.